This T cell receptor (beta chain) was profiled in a study of blood T cell repertoires in COVID-19. Across the whole study: Samples taken during acute and convalescent COVID-19 were collected in the United States, Italy and Spain. Nucleic acid was either cDNA or gDNA, and it came from T cells, B-cell-depleted T cells, or PBMCs.

The CDR3 sequence is 16 residues long. The germline V and J ends were trimmed by 2 bases and 1 base, with 11 bases remaining between them. Germline V CDR1 and CDR2: MNHNS, SASEGT. In the study's own analysis: Counts of nucleated cells, estimated from reference gene primer amplification, were obtained. Only in-frame clones appear in the TCRdb table, and some are missing; sequencing was by immunoSEQ multiplex PCR. V and J calls and clone size are given by that table; D and trimming were obtained from the DNA. This repertoire shows about 78,000 clones, 80% to 95% found once; its top ten account for roughly 0.78%.

The chain combines TRBV6-1 with TRBJ2-2, with D tentatively TRBD1 (6 bases). The material sequenced was peripheral blood. This receptor was obtained from a woman older than 75 with acute or convalescent COVID-19. The CDR3 loop is CASSELRGQNTGELFF. The CDR3 nucleotides are TGTGCCAGCAGTGAACTCAGGGGACAGAACACCGGGGAGCTGTTTTTT.